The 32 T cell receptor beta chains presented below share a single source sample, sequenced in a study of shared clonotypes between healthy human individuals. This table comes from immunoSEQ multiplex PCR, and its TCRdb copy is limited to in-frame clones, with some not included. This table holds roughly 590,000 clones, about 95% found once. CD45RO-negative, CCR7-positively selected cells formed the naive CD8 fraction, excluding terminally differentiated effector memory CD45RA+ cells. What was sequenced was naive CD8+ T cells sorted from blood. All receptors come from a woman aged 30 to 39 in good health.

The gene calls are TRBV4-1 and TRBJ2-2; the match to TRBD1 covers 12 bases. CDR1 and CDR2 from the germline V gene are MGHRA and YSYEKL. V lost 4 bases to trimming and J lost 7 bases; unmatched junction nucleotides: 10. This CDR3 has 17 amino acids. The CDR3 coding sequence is TGCGCCAGCAGCCCAACGATCGGGACAGGGGGCGGCGGGGAGCTGTTTTTT. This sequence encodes CASSPTIGTGGGGELFF.

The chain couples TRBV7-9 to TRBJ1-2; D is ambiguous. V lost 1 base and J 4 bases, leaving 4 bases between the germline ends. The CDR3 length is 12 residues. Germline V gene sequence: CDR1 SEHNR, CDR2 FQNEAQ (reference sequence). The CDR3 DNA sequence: TGTGCCAGCAGCTTAGAGGCCTATGGCTACACCTTC. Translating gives CASSLEAYGYTF.

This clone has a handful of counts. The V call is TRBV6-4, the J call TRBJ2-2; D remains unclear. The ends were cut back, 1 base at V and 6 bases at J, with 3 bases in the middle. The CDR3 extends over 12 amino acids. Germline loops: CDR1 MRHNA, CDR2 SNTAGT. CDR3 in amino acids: CASSDFSGELFF. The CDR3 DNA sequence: TGTGCCAGCAGTGACTTTTCCGGGGAGCTGTTTTTT.

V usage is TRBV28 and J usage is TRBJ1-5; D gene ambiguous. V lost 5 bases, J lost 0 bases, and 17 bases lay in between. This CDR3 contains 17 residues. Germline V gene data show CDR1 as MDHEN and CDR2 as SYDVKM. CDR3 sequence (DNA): TGTGCCAGCAGTCCTTCCCCCCACCGGTATAGCAATCAGCCCCAGCATTTT. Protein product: CASSPSPHRYSNQPQHF.

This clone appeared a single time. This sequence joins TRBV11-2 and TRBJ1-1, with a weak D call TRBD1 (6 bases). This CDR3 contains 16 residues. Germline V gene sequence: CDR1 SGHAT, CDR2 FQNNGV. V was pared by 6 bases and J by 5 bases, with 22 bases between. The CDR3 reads CASRGTNQGRATEAFF. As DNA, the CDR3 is TGTGCCAGCAGAGGAACCAATCAGGGGCGGGCTACTGAAGCTTTCTTT.

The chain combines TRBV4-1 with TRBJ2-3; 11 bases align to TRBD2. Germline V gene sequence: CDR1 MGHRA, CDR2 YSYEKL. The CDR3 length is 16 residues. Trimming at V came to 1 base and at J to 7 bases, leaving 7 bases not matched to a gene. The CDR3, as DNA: TGCGCCAGCAGCCAAGGGGCCGGGACTAGCGGCTATACGCAGTATTTT. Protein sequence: CASSQGAGTSGYTQYF.

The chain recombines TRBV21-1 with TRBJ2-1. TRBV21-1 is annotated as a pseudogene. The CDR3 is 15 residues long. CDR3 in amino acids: CASSKSGRALNEQFF. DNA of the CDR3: TGTGCCAGCAGCAAATCTGGACGGGCCCTCAATGAGCAGTTCTTC.

CDR3 in DNA: TGTGCCAGCAGTTTAACCGGGACAGGGGGCGACGAGCAGTACTTC. Translation: CASSLTGTGGDEQYF. The V and J genes are TRBV6-5 and TRBJ2-7; 12 nucleotides match TRBD1. This CDR3 has 15 residues. Germline V gene lookup returns CDR1 MNHEY and CDR2 SVGAGI. V lost 4 bases, J lost 5 bases, and 6 bases stayed unmatched.

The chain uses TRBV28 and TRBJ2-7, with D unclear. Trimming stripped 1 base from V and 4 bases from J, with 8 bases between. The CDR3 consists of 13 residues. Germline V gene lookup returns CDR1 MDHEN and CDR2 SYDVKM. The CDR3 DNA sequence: TGTGCCAGCAGTTTATTCCTAAGTTACGAGCAGTACTTC. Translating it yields CASSLFLSYEQYF.

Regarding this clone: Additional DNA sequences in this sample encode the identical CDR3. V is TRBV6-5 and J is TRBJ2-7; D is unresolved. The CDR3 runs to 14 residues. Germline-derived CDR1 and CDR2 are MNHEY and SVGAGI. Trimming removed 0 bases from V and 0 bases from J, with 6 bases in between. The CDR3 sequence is CASSYSTDSYEQYF. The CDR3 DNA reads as TGTGCCAGCAGTTACTCTACCGACTCCTACGAGCAGTACTTC.

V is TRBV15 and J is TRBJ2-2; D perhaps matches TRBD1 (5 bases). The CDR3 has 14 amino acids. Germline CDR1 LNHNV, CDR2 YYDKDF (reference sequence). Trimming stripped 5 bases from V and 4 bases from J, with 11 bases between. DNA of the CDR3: TGTGCCACCAGCTACAGGATAGGCACCGGGGAGCTGTTTTTT. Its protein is CATSYRIGTGELFF.

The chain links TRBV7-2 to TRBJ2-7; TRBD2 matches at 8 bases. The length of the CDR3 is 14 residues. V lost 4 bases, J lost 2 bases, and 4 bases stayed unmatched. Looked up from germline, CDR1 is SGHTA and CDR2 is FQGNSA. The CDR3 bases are TGTGCCAGCAGCTCAGCGGGAGACACCTACGAGCAGTACTTC. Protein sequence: CASSSAGDTYEQYF.

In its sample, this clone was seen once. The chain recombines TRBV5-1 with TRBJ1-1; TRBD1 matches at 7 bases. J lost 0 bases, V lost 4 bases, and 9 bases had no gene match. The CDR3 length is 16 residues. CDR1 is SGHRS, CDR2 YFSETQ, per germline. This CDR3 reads CASSRGTDLLNTEAFF. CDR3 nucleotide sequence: TGCGCCAGCAGCCGCGGGACAGATCTATTGAACACTGAAGCTTTCTTT.

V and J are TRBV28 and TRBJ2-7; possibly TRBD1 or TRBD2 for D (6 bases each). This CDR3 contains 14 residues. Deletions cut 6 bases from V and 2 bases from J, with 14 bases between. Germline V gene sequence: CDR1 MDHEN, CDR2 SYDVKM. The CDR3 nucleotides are TGTGCCAGCAGCCCTGGGGGGCCCCCCTACGAGCAGTACTTC. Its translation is CASSPGGPPYEQYF.

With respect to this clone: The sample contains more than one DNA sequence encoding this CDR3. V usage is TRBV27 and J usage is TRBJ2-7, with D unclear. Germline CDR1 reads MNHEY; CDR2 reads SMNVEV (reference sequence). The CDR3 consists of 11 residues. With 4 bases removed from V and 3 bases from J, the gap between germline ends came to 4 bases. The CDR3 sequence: CASSSFYEQYF. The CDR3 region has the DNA TGTGCCAGCAGTTCTTTCTACGAGCAGTACTTC.

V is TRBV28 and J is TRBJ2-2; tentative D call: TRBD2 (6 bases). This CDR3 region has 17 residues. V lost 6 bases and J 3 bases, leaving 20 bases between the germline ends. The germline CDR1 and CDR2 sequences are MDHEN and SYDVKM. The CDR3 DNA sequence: TGTGCCAGCAGCACTCCTGGACTGGGCGGGGACACCGGGGAGCTGTTTTTT. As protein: CASSTPGLGGDTGELFF.

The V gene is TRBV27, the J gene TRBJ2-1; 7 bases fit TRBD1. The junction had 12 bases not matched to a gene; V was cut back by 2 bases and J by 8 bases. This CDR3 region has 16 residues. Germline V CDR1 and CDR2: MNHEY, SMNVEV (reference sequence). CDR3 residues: CASSLQVQGVEDEQFF. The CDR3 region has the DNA TGTGCCAGCAGTTTACAGGTCCAGGGGGTCGAGGATGAGCAGTTCTTC.

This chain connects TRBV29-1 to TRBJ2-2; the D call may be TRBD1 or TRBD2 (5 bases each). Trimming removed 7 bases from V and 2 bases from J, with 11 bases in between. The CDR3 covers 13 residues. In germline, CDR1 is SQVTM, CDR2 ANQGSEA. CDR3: CSAWDRNTGELFF. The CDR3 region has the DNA TGCAGCGCTTGGGACCGTAACACCGGGGAGCTGTTTTTT.

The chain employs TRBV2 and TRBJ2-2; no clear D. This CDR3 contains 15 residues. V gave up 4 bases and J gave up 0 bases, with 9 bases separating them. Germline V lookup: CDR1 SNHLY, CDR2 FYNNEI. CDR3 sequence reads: CASSGEATNTGELFF. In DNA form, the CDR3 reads TGTGCCAGCAGTGGTGAAGCGACGAACACCGGGGAGCTGTTTTTT.

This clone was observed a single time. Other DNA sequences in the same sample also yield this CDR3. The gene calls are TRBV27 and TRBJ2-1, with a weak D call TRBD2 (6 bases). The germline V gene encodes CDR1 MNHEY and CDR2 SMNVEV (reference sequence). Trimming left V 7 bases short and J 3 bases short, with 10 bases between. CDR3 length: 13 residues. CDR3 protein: CASKSGSYNEQFF. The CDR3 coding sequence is TGTGCCAGCAAGTCCGGGAGCTACAATGAGCAGTTCTTC.

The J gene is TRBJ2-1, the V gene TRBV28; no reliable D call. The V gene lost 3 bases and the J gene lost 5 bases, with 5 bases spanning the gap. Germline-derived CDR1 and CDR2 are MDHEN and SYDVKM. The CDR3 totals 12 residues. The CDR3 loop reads CASSFRHNEQFF. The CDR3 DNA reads TGTGCCAGCAGTTTTCGACACAATGAGCAGTTCTTC.

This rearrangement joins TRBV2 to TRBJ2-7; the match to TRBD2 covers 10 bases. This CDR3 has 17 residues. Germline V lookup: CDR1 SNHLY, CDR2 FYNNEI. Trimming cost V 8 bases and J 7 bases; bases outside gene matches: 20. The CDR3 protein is CASLRSMAAGGKVEQYF. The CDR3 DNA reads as TGTGCCAGCCTCCGAAGCATGGCAGCGGGAGGGAAGGTGGAGCAGTACTTC. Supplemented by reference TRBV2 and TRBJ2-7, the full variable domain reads EPEVTQTPSHQVTQMGQEVILRCVPISNHLYFYWYRQILGQKVEFLVSFYNNEISEKSEIFDDQFSVERPDGSNFTLKIRSTKLEDSAMYFCASLRSMAAGGKVEQYFGPGTRLTVT.

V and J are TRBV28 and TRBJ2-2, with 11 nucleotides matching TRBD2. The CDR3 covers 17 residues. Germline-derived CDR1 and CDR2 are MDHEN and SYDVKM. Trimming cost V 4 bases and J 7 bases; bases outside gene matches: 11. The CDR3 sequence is CASSSPRLAGQFGELFF. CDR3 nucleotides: TGTGCCAGCAGTTCCCCCCGACTAGCGGGACAGTTCGGGGAGCTGTTTTTT.

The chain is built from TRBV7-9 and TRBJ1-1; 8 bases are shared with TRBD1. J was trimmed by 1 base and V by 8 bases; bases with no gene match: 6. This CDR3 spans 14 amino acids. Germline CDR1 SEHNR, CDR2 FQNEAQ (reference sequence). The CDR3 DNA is TGTGCCAGCGGCCATGGACAGGGGAACACTGAAGCTTTCTTT. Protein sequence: CASGHGQGNTEAFF.

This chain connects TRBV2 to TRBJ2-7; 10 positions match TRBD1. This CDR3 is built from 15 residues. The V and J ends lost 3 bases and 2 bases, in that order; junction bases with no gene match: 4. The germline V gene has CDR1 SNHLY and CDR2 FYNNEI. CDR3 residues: CASSEVDRGTYEQYF. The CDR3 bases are TGTGCCAGCAGTGAGGTGGACAGGGGGACCTACGAGCAGTACTTC.

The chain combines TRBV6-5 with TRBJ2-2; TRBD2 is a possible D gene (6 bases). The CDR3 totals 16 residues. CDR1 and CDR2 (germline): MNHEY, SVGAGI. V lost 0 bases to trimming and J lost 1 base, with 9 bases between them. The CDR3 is CASSYSVSGNTGELFF. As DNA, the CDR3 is TGTGCCAGCAGTTACTCCGTTAGCGGGAACACCGGGGAGCTGTTTTTT.

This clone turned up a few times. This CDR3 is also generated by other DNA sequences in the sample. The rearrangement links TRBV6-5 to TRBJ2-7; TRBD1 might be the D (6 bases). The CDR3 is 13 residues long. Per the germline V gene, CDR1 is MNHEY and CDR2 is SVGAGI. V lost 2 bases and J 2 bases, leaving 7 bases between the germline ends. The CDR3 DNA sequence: TGTGCCAGCAGTTACGGACAGACCTACGAGCAGTACTTC. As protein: CASSYGQTYEQYF.

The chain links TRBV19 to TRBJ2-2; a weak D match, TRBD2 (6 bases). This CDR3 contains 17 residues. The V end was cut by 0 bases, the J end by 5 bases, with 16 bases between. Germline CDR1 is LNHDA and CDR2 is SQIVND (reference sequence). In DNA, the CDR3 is TGTGCCAGTAGTATAGATTGGCAGGGAGGATGGACCGGGGAGCTGTTTTTT. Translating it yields CASSIDWQGGWTGELFF.

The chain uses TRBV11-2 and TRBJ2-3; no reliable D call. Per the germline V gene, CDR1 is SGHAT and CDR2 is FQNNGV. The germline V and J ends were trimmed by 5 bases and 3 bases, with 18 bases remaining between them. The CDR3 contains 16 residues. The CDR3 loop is CASSGPLRSGTDTQYF. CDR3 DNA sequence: TGTGCCAGCAGCGGGCCGCTACGGAGTGGAACAGATACGCAGTATTTT.

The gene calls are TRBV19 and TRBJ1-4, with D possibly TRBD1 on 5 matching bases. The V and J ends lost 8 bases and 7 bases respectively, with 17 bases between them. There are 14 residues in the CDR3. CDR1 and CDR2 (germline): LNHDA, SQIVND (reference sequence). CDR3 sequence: CASWGGGRIEKLFF. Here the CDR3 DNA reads TGTGCCAGTTGGGGGGGTGGGAGAATTGAAAAACTGTTTTTT.

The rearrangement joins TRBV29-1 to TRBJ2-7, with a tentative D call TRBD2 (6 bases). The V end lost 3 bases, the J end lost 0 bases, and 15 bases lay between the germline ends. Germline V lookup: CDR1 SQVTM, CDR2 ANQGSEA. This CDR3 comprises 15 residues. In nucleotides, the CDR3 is TGCAGCGTTGAGAGAGGGGACTCCAGCTCCTACGAGCAGTACTTC. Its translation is CSVERGDSSSYEQYF.

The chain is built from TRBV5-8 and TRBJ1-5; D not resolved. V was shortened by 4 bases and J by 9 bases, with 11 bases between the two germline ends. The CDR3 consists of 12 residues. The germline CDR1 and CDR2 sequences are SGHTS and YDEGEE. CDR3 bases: TGTGCCAGCAGCCCCACTCCCGGGCCCCAGCATTTT. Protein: CASSPTPGPQHF. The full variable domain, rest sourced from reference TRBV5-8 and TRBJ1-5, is EAGVTQSPTHLIKTRGQQATLRCSPISGHTSVYWYQQALGLGLQFLLWYDEGEERNRGNFPPRFSGRQFPNYSSELNVNALELEDSALYLCASSPTPGPQHFGDGTRLSIL.